Listed here are 26 T cell receptor beta chains from one sample, sequenced in a study of T-cell memory formation after mild COVID-19. TCRdb reprocessed the 5' RACE reads with MiXCR, giving one entry per CDR3 protein. The sample lists 100,000 to 150,000 distinct CDR3 sequences; roughly 6% were seen once. Source material: PBMCs or a T cell subset sorted from them (not recorded which). The receptors stem from an adult woman who had mild COVID-19 (a few samples of this study predate the infection). Cell type and time point are not known.

This clonotype was counted only a few times. The CDR3 coding sequence is TGTGCCAGTAGTATCCTCCGGGGACAGGGGGCGAGGAACGAGCAGTACTTC. Residues: CASSILRGQGARNEQYF. V gene TRBV19 combines with J gene TRBJ2-7, with TRBD1 identical over 12 bases. The CDR3 has 17 residues. Germline trimming cut 3 bases from V and 5 bases from J; bases unmatched to any gene: 11. Germline V gene lookup returns CDR1 LNHDA and CDR2 SQIVND (reference sequence).

This clonotype appeared a few times. V and J are TRBV29-1 and TRBJ2-7, with 7 nucleotides matching TRBD1. The CDR3 spans 14 residues. The V segment lost 6 bases and the J segment 2 bases; nucleotides outside the gene matches: 10. The germline V gene encodes CDR1 SQVTM and CDR2 ANQGSEA. The CDR3 loop is CSVKQSGTAYEQYF. As DNA, the CDR3 is TGCAGCGTCAAACAATCCGGGACAGCCTACGAGCAGTACTTC.

The chain has TRBV24-1 and TRBJ2-5, with TRBD2 as a possible D gene (5 bases). CDR3 length: 14 amino acids. With 6 bases removed from V and 2 bases from J, the gap between germline ends came to 12 bases. Germline V gene sequence: CDR1 KGHDR, CDR2 SFDVKD. The CDR3 DNA sequence: TGTGCCACCAGTTCTCGGGAACGACAAGAGACCCAGTACTTC. Translation gives CATSSRERQETQYF.

This clonotype was seen repeatedly, ten times or more. The chain joins TRBV29-1 to TRBJ2-1; D ambiguous. The CDR3 has 13 residues. CDR1 is SQVTM and CDR2 is ANQGSEA in the germline V gene. Trimming took 5 bases from V and 0 from J, leaving 8 bases between them. The CDR3 DNA follows: TGCAGCGTTTCTACGAGCTCCTACAATGAGCAGTTCTTC. The encoded protein is CSVSTSSYNEQFF.

Many counts were recorded for this clonotype. This rearrangement joins TRBV27 to TRBJ2-3; 10 bases map to TRBD2. This CDR3 comprises 18 residues. V shed 6 bases and J 1 base; nucleotides not matched to a gene: 13. The germline gives CDR1 MNHEY, CDR2 SMNVEV (reference sequence). The CDR3 spells CASSPVGSGRTRTDTQYF. For the CDR3, the DNA is TGTGCCAGCAGCCCCGTGGGTAGCGGGAGGACGCGCACAGATACGCAGTATTTT.

This clonotype occurred many times. The CDR3: CASSRGSSGTSGEDTQYF. As DNA, the CDR3 is TGTGCCAGCAGCCGCGGAAGCTCCGGGACTAGCGGGGAAGATACGCAGTATTTT. V and J are TRBV4-2 and TRBJ2-3; 13 positions agree with TRBD2. This CDR3 is 18 amino acids long. Per the germline V gene, CDR1 is LGHNA and CDR2 is YNFKEQ. Losses at the gene ends were 4 bases for V and 5 bases for J; bases not matched to a gene: 12.

This clonotype was seen more than once but under ten times. The gene calls are TRBV5-6 and TRBJ2-6, with D maybe TRBD1 (5 bases). V was shortened by 5 bases and J by 0 bases, with 12 bases between the two germline ends. Germline V gives CDR1 SGHDT, CDR2 YYEEEE. The CDR3 extends over 16 amino acids. The CDR3 here is CASSRQSYSGANVLTF. The CDR3 nucleotides are TGTGCCAGCAGTCGACAGAGCTACTCTGGGGCCAACGTCCTGACTTTC.

The genes are TRBV14 and TRBJ2-3; D is undetermined. The germline V gene encodes CDR1 SGHDN and CDR2 FVKESK. Trimming removed 2 bases from V and 2 bases from J, with 14 bases in between. This CDR3 is built from 16 residues. The CDR3 is CASSQPPAGYTDTQYF. DNA for the CDR3: TGTGCCAGCAGCCAACCCCCTGCAGGCTACACAGATACGCAGTATTTT.

This clonotype has only a few counts. The genes are TRBV27 and TRBJ2-1; D may correspond to TRBD1 or TRBD2 (5 bases each). Trimming cost V 4 bases and J 2 bases, with 18 bases left between them. This CDR3 contains 17 residues. CDR1 is MNHEY, CDR2 SMNVEV, per germline (reference sequence). As DNA, the CDR3 is TGTGCCAGCAGTTGGGGCGGTCGTTGGGACCCCTACAATGAGCAGTTCTTC. This gives the protein CASSWGGRWDPYNEQFF.

This clonotype was found many times. The J gene is TRBJ2-6, the V gene TRBV5-5, with D perhaps TRBD1 (5 bases). Trimming stripped 4 bases from V and 3 bases from J, with 11 bases between. This CDR3 is 15 amino acids long. Germline V gene sequence: CDR1 SGHKS, CDR2 YYEKEE (reference sequence). This CDR3 is CASSLRGYGANVLTF. As DNA, the CDR3 is TGTGCCAGCAGCCTTAGGGGTTATGGGGCCAACGTCCTGACTTTC. Filled out from reference TRBV5-5 and TRBJ2-6, the complete variable domain reads DAGVTQSPTHLIKTRGQQVTLRCSPISGHKSVSWYQQVLGQGPQFIFQYYEKEERGRGNFPDRFSARQFPNYSSELNVNALLLGDSALYLCASSLRGYGANVLTFGAGSRLTVL.

The chain combines TRBV12-3 or TRBV12-4 with TRBJ1-3; 8 bases are shared with TRBD1. This CDR3 has 15 amino acids. V shed 2 bases, J shed 2 bases, and the junction held 2 bases outside the gene matches. The CDR3 bases are TGTGCCAGCAGTTTACTGACAGGGGCTGGAAACACCATATATTTT. Translated: CASSLLTGAGNTIYF.

This clonotype appeared many times. The rearrangement joins TRBV5-1 to TRBJ2-5, with D perhaps TRBD1 (5 bases). CDR3 length: 15 amino acids. Germline V lookup: CDR1 SGHRS, CDR2 YFSETQ. The V end was cut by 0 bases, the J end by 4 bases, with 13 bases between. For the CDR3, the DNA is TGCGCCAGCAGCTTGGGGCCCCTTAGGGGAGAGACCCAGTACTTC. Amino acids: CASSLGPLRGETQYF.

At least ten counts were recorded for this clonotype. J is TRBJ2-3 and V is TRBV5-1; D perhaps matches TRBD2 (5 bases). The V and J ends lost 0 bases and 2 bases respectively, with 7 bases between them. The CDR3 is 14 residues long. In germline, CDR1 is SGHRS, CDR2 YFSETQ. The CDR3 loop is CASSLAGLTDTQYF. CDR3 sequence (DNA): TGCGCCAGCAGCTTGGCCGGACTCACAGATACGCAGTATTTT.

This clonotype was seen a handful of times. The chain couples TRBV7-6 to TRBJ2-3; no clear D. The CDR3 has 13 residues. Germline assignment: CDR1 SGHVS and CDR2 FNYEAQ. V dropped 0 bases and J dropped 2 bases, with 3 bases sitting between them. The CDR3 spells CASSLALTDTQYF. Here the CDR3 DNA reads TGTGCCAGCAGCTTAGCGCTCACAGATACGCAGTATTTT.

Points on this clonotype: A read error may account for a junction end that differs from germline. The chain uses TRBV12-3 or TRBV12-4 and TRBJ1-4; 9 bases line up with TRBD1. CDR3 length: 16 residues. As DNA, the CDR3 is TGTGCCAGCAGCCCAACGCTGACAGGGGGTAATGAAAAACTGATTTTT. Amino acids: CASSPTLTGGNEKLIF.

Only a few counts were recorded for this clonotype. V gene TRBV12-3 or TRBV12-4 combines with J gene TRBJ2-1, with D perhaps assigned TRBD1 or TRBD2 (5 bases each). V gave up 6 bases and J gave up 6 bases, with 12 bases separating them. The CDR3 runs 13 residues. The CDR3 nucleotides are TGTGCCAGCAGACGGGACGTCGGCAATGAGCAGTTCTTC. Residues: CASRRDVGNEQFF.

The chain joins TRBV25-1 to TRBJ1-1; D is uncertain. V dropped 6 bases and J dropped 0 bases, with 17 bases sitting between them. This CDR3 has 16 amino acids. Germline loops: CDR1 MGHDK, CDR2 SYGVNS. The DNA for the CDR3 is TGTGCCAGCAGCCCCAACGGCAAGGGAATGAACACTGAAGCTTTCTTT. Translating gives CASSPNGKGMNTEAFF.

This clonotype was observed a handful of times. J is TRBJ2-7 and V is TRBV12-3 or TRBV12-4; the match to TRBD1 covers 8 bases. Trimming at V came to 3 bases and at J to 9 bases, leaving 10 bases not matched to a gene. The CDR3 covers 14 residues. As DNA, the CDR3 is TGTGCCAGCAGTTTGAGGCAGGGGGCCCCAATGCAGTACTTC. Translation: CASSLRQGAPMQYF.

This clonotype was seen only a few times. The CDR3 coding sequence is TGTGCCACCAGCAGCCCTCAACGGGGTGAGCAGTTCTTC. It is translated as CATSSPQRGEQFF. The chain has TRBV15 and TRBJ2-1; possible D gene TRBD2, 5 bases. CDR1 is LNHNV and CDR2 is YYDKDF in the germline V gene (reference sequence). This CDR3 contains 13 residues. The V and J ends lost 3 bases and 9 bases respectively, with 12 bases between them.

At least ten counts were recorded for this clonotype. The chain employs TRBV15 and TRBJ2-3, with unresolved D. This CDR3 spans 12 amino acids. The V end lost 4 bases, the J end lost 6 bases, and 8 bases lay between the germline ends. Per the germline V gene, CDR1 is LNHNV and CDR2 is YYDKDF (reference sequence). The CDR3 DNA sequence: TGTGCCACCAGCACCCGGACGGATACGCAGTATTTT. Translated, it gives CATSTRTDTQYF.

This clonotype was seen a few times. The rearrangement uses TRBV6-2 or TRBV6-3 and TRBJ2-7; D might be TRBD1 (6 bases). CDR3 length equals 11 residues. Germline V gives CDR1 MNHEY, CDR2 SVGEGT. Deletions cut 5 bases from V and 13 bases from J, with 15 bases between. The CDR3 DNA sequence: TGTGCCAGCAGTATCCATGGACAGCGCTACTTC. Its protein is CASSIHGQRYF.

V and J are TRBV20-1 and TRBJ2-2; 11 positions agree with TRBD2. The V gene end was trimmed by 0 bases and the J gene end by 6 bases; junction bases not matched to a gene: 6. Germline V lookup: CDR1 DFQATT, CDR2 SNEGSKA (reference sequence). The CDR3 runs to 16 residues. The CDR3 DNA reads as TGCAGTGCTAGAGATCCACTAGCGGGAGTTGCCGGGGAGCTGTTTTTT. Translating it yields CSARDPLAGVAGELFF.

The chain has TRBV5-1 and TRBJ1-1, with 7 bases lining up with TRBD1. The CDR3 has 13 residues. After removal of 4 bases from V and 7 bases from J, the junction contained 7 bases not matched to a gene. The germline CDR1 and CDR2 sequences are SGHRS and YFSETQ. The CDR3 protein is CASSILGQFEAFF. The DNA for the CDR3 is TGCGCCAGCAGCATATTGGGACAGTTTGAAGCTTTCTTT. The entire variable domain, with the rest obtained from reference TRBV5-1 and TRBJ1-1, is as follows: KAGVTQTPRYLIKTRGQQVTLSCSPISGHRSVSWYQQTPGQGLQFLFEYFSETQRNKGNFPGRFSGRQFSNSRSEMNVSTLELGDSALYLCASSILGQFEAFFGQGTRLTVV.

This clonotype was seen only a few times. CDR3 in amino acids: CASSIQSDSNQPQHF. The CDR3 DNA sequence: TGTGCCAGTAGTATACAGTCCGATAGCAATCAGCCCCAGCATTTT. The chain combines TRBV19 with TRBJ1-5; D is undetermined. The germline V gene encodes CDR1 LNHDA and CDR2 SQIVND (reference sequence). This CDR3 is 15 amino acids long. Trimming stripped 2 bases from V and 0 bases from J, with 8 bases between.

This clonotype appeared many times. The genes are TRBV10-3 and TRBJ2-1; a possible D gene is TRBD1 (6 bases). The CDR3 covers 14 residues. The V gene's germline CDR1 is ENHRY and CDR2 SYGVKD. Trimming pared 5 bases from V and 5 bases from J, leaving 13 bases between. This chain's CDR3 is CAISSDSLNNEQFF. The CDR3 coding sequence is TGTGCCATCAGTTCGGACAGCCTCAACAATGAGCAGTTCTTC.

The sample holds many counts of this clonotype. The chain employs TRBV7-2 and TRBJ1-5; D unclear. Between the trimmed V and J ends, which lost 5 bases and 2 bases, there was a span of 7 bases. The CDR3 is 13 amino acids. Germline V gene data show CDR1 as SGHTA and CDR2 as FQGNSA. DNA of the CDR3: TGTGCCAGCAGCGTCCGGGGCAATCAGCCCCAGCATTTT. This translates into CASSVRGNQPQHF.